Listed here are 12 T cell receptor beta chains from one sample, sequenced in a study of shared T cell receptors in the human thymus. Clones were read by immunoSEQ multiplex PCR, and TCRdb kept only the in-frame ones, dropping some. Of hundreds of thousands of clones listed, over 75% are singletons. This sample also appeared in a second study, on human thymus T cells.

Specimen: thymocytes. The receptors derive from a boy in the first two years of life with a congenital heart defect.

V and J are TRBV4-1 and TRBJ1-6, with TRBD1 matching 8 bases. The V gene's germline CDR1 is MGHRA and CDR2 YSYEKL. The length of the CDR3 is 14 residues. With 0 bases clipped from V and 15 bases from J, the junction kept 7 bases outside the gene matches. The CDR3 region is CASSQDPGQGVLHF. CDR3 DNA: TGCGCCAGCAGCCAAGATCCCGGACAGGGTGTCCTCCACTTT.

This clone appeared a few times. Written as DNA, the CDR3 is TGTGCCAGCAGTCCGACAGGGGGCAACACTGAAGCTTTCTTT. It codes for CASSPTGGNTEAFF. The chain uses TRBV6-1 and TRBJ1-1; 10 bases are a match to TRBD1. Per germline, CDR1 MNHNS and CDR2 SASEGT. The CDR3 loop spans 14 amino acids. The ends lost 5 bases at V and 2 bases at J; junction bases unmatched: 2.

The table lists this clone with a few counts. The V and J genes are TRBV5-4 and TRBJ2-7; D perhaps matches TRBD1 (6 bases). Looked up from germline, CDR1 is SGHNT and CDR2 is YYREEE (reference sequence). Deletions cut 0 bases from V and 5 bases from J, with 12 bases between. The CDR3 has 14 amino acids. DNA for the CDR3: TGTGCCAGCAGCTTGGTTACAGGGCCCAACGAGCAGTACTTC. This encodes CASSLVTGPNEQYF.

This clone came up once. The chain has TRBV10-3 and TRBJ2-1; weak D call: TRBD1 (6 bases). V lost 0 bases, J lost 7 bases, and 7 bases lay in between. The CDR3 has 13 amino acids. CDR1 and CDR2 (germline): ENHRY, SYGVKD. CDR3 sequence: CAISESGGNEQFF. The CDR3 DNA reads as TGTGCCATCAGTGAGTCAGGGGGTAATGAGCAGTTCTTC.

V gene TRBV4-3 combines with J gene TRBJ2-5; 11 nucleotides agree with TRBD1. The end of the DNA fits TRBJ2-7 better, so the J call may be wrong. The CDR3 is 17 amino acids. Germline V gene lookup returns CDR1 LGHNA and CDR2 YSLEER. CDR3 protein: CASSQERGTGGSYEQYF. In DNA form, the CDR3 reads TGCGCCAGCAGCCAGGAACGGGGGACAGGGGGATCCTACGAGCAGTACTTC.

The chain links TRBV4-2 to TRBJ1-1; the D gene is possibly TRBD1 (6 bases). This CDR3 has 18 residues. The germline V and J ends were trimmed by 0 bases and 0 bases, with 17 bases remaining between them. Germline values: CDR1 LGHNA, CDR2 YNFKEQ. CDR3 DNA: TGTGCCAGCAGCCAAGACATTTCGGCGGGGGCCGTGAACACTGAAGCTTTCTTT. Translation: CASSQDISAGAVNTEAFF.

This clone was counted between two and nine times. The chain combines TRBV15 with TRBJ2-1; TRBD1 might be the D (7 bases). Germline CDR1 LNHNV, CDR2 YYDKDF (reference sequence). V gave up 4 bases and J gave up 5 bases, with 12 bases separating them. This CDR3 has 14 residues. CDR3 DNA: TGTGCCACCAGCACGGAGGGGACAGACAATGAGCAGTTCTTC. This translates into CATSTEGTDNEQFF.

V is TRBV19 and J is TRBJ2-7, with 11 bases aligning to TRBD2. The CDR3 covers 16 residues. Trimming took 4 bases from V and 3 from J; bases not matched to a gene: 8. Germline lookup yields CDR1 LNHDA and CDR2 SQIVND (reference sequence). The CDR3 sequence: CASSKRSSGRRYEQYF. Here the CDR3 DNA reads TGTGCCAGTAGTAAGAGGTCTAGCGGGAGGCGCTACGAGCAGTACTTC.

This chain connects TRBV10-3 to TRBJ2-3, with 10 bases lining up with TRBD1. Germline V CDR1 and CDR2: ENHRY, SYGVKD. V lost 4 bases, J lost 6 bases, and 4 bases stayed unmatched. The CDR3 is 14 amino acids. The CDR3 sequence: CAISGQGALDTQYF. The DNA for the CDR3 is TGTGCCATCAGTGGACAGGGGGCCCTTGATACGCAGTATTTT.

The chain carries TRBV18 and TRBJ2-7; TRBD2 aligns across 10 bases. Losses at the gene ends were 3 bases for V and 0 bases for J; bases not matched to a gene: 14. The CDR3 covers 19 residues. CDR1 is KGHSH, CDR2 LQKENI, per germline. CDR3 DNA sequence: TGTGCCAGCTCACCGTACCTTAACATAGCGGGAGGCAGCTCCTACGAGCAGTACTTC. This gives the protein CASSPYLNIAGGSSYEQYF.

The V and J genes are TRBV15 and TRBJ2-5; 12 positions agree with TRBD1. The CDR3 is 15 residues long. The J segment lost 5 bases and the V segment lost 5 bases, leaving 6 bases of the junction unmatched. Looked up from germline, CDR1 is LNHNV and CDR2 is YYDKDF (reference sequence). The CDR3 region is CATSWDRGRRETQYF. For the CDR3, the DNA is TGTGCCACCAGCTGGGACAGGGGGCGCAGGGAGACCCAGTACTTC.

This clone was recorded a few times. The chain recombines TRBV9 with TRBJ2-7, with a possible D match to TRBD1 (5 bases). The CDR3 length is 14 residues. With 4 bases removed from V and 5 bases from J, the gap between germline ends came to 16 bases. Germline CDR1 reads SGDLS; CDR2 reads YYNGEE. The CDR3 reads CASSPRTSGNEQYF. The CDR3 coding sequence is TGTGCCAGCAGCCCTCGAACCTCAGGGAACGAGCAGTACTTC.